This T cell receptor (beta chain) comes out of a study of T cell responses to AZD1222 COVID-19 vaccine. Germline CDR1 is SGHNT and CDR2 is YENEEA. The CDR3 sequence is 16 residues long. After removal of 5 bases from V and 6 bases from J, the junction contained 12 bases not matched to a gene. Clones were read by immunoSEQ multiplex PCR, and TCRdb kept only the in-frame ones, dropping some. The profile covers roughly 190,000 clones, with roughly 90% appearing a single time and roughly 0.99% taken by the ten largest. Turning to this clone: Its antigen is as yet unknown.

General study results and limits: Nearly half of the spike-specific TCRs reportedly recognize variant regions that carry no mutations. No repertoire was sampled before or during the peak T cell response, only after it.

Source: peripheral blood, taken on day 0 of AZD1222 vaccination. The sequence was obtained from an adult in good health. This chain uses TRBV11-3 with TRBJ2-1; 8 bases are shared with TRBD2. CDR3 DNA sequence: TGTGCCAGCAGCCAAACTAGCGGAGGGGGGGGCAATGAGCAGTTCTTC. It specifies CASSQTSGGGGNEQFF.